What follows describes a single TCR beta chain. The clone's antigen remains unknown. The sample holds no much larger clone one base away, and base qualities are not on file. The immunoSEQ Assay, a bias-controlled multiplex PCR, was used to amplify TCRbeta CDR3 regions from genomic DNA. Turning to the authors' computational methods: The number of nucleated cells in each sample was estimated by amplification of reference gene primers within the assay. To quantify the absolute abundance of each unique TCRbeta CDR3 rearrangement, sequence reads were collapsed and filtered. Productive Simpson clonality was computed per sample as the square root of Simpson's diversity index over productive rearrangements. In TCRdb, the immuneACCESS table is reduced to in-frame sequences with V and J assigned. These tables do not hold every clone; where another copy was compared, an unresolved V gene accounts for under half, and the others remain unexplained. That table gives V, J and clone size, and the DNA gave D and trimming. Across this sample there are 300,000 to 350,000 clones, with over 80% seen only once. Of the sample, about 8.9% falls within the top ten clones.

This record belongs to a study of blood T cell repertoires in COVID-19 (TCRdb year 2020). In the study overall: The collaborator samples originated in the United States, Italy and Spain and spanned the acute and convalescent phases of COVID-19. The prospective study material was composed of cDNA or gDNA derived from T cells, B-cell-depleted T cells, or PBMCs. Subjects who had been exposed to COVID-19, were actively infected with it, or had recovered from it provided the deeply sampled blood TCRbeta repertoires that made up the dataset. The repertoires were released in a freely available public database intended as a resource for research on the immune response to SARS-CoV-2. The samples were drawn from two sources: the first 160 participants of the ongoing ImmuneRACE study, and 1,200 or so subjects contributed by 6 global collaborators. Nearly every sample came with metadata listing a de-identified subject ID, COVID-19 status, age in years and sex. Where available, HLA class I and class II types were obtained from metadata supplied by the sample provider rather than from assay-based typing.

Reading from cysteine to phenylalanine, the CDR3 counts 15 amino acids. Only the CDR3 portion is preserved as DNA: 45 bases, with reading frame beginning at the first base. Study-wide findings and limitations: The quantity of clinical and demographic metadata differed by source and by participant and was supplied without curation.

Participants in the prospective study were aged roughly 18 to 100 years, lived in 20 to 25 United States geographic areas, and enrolled through a virtual design. Cohort assignment in the prospective study relied on participant-reported clinical history from a screening survey and a study questionnaire. For ImmuneRACE Cohort 3, a participant was defined as recovered based on two consecutive negative NP/OP PCR tests, clearance by a healthcare professional, or resolution of symptoms. In the prospective study, mobile phlebotomists collected whole blood, serum and a nasopharyngeal or oropharyngeal swab from each participant. Participants in the prospective study had the option to provide additional blood draws and questionnaires over a roughly 2-month period. Blood samples from the prospective study were shipped frozen or at room temperature prior to DNA extraction.

The sequenced sample consisted of PBMCs or T cells enriched from blood (not recorded which). The chain is assembled from TRBV1 and TRBJ1-3; the table names TRBD1, a call not compared with the DNA. TRBV1 is a recognized pseudogene. The sequence was collected from a woman aged 18-29 years who had recovered from COVID-19. The CDR3 protein is CTSTTGQLSGNTIYF. Here is the DNA: TGCACCAGCACCACGGGACAGCTCTCTGGAAACACCATATATTTT.